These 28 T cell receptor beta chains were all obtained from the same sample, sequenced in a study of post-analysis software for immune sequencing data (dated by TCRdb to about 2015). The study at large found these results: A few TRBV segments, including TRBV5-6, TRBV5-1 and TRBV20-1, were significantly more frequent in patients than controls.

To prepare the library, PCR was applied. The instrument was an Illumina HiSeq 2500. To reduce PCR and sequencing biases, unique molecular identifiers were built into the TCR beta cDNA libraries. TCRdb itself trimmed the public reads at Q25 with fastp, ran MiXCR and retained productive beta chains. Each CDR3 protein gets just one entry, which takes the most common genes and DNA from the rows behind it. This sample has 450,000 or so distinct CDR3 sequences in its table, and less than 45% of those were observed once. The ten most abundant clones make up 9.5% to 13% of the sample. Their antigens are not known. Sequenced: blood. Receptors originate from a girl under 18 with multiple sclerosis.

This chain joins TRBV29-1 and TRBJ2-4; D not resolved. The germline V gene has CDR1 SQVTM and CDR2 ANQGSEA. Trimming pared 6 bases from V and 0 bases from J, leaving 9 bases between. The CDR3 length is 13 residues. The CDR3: CSVMVLAKNIQYF. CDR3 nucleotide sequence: TGCAGCGTAATGGTCCTAGCCAAAAACATTCAGTACTTC.

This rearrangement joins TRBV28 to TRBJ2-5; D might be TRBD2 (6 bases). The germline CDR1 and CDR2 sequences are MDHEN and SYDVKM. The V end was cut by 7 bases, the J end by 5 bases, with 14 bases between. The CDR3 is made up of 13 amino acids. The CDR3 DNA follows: TGTGCCAGCATGGTGGGGGGACTGGAGACCCAGTACTTC. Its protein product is CASMVGGLETQYF.

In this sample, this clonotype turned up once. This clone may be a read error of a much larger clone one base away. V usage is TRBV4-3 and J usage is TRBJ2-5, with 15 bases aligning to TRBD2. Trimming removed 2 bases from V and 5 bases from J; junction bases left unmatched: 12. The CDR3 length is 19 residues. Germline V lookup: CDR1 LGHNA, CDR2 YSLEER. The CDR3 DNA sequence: TGCGCCAGCAGCCAATCCCCCGGGACTAGCGGGAGGACCTGGGAGACCCAGTACTTC. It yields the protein CASSQSPGTSGRTWETQYF.

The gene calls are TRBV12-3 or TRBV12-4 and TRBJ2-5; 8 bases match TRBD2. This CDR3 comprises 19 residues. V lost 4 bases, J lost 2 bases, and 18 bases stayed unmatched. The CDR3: CASSSRTSWFGREQETQYF. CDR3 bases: TGTGCCAGCAGTTCCCGGACTAGCTGGTTCGGCCGCGAACAAGAGACCCAGTACTTC.

CDR3 nucleotide sequence: TGTGCCAGCAGCCCGGGAAACAATGAGCAGTTCTTC. It is translated as CASSPGNNEQFF. The rearrangement uses TRBV6-2 or TRBV6-3 and TRBJ2-1, with D maybe TRBD2 (5 bases). The CDR3 sequence is 12 residues long. Germline values: CDR1 MNHEY, CDR2 SVGEGT. The V and J ends lost 6 bases and 5 bases respectively, with 8 bases between them.

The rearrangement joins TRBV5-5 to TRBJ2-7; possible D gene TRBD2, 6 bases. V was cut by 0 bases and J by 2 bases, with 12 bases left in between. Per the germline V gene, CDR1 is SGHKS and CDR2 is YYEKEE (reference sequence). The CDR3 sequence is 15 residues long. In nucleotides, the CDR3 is TGTGCCAGCAGCTTGGATCCGGGGGTGACCTACGAGCAGTACTTC. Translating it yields CASSLDPGVTYEQYF.

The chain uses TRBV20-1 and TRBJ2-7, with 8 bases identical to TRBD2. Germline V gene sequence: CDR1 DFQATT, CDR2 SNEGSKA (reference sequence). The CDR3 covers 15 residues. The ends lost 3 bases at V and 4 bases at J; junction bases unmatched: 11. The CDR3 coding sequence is TGCAGTGCTAGGGATAGCAGCGGGAGTATATACGAGCAGTACTTC. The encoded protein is CSARDSSGSIYEQYF.

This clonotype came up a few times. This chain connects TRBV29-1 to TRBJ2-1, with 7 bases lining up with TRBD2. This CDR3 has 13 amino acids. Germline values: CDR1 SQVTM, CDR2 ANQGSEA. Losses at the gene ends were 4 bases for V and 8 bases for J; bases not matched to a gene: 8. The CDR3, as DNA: TGCAGCGTTGGGCTAGCGGAGGCCGATGAGCAGTTCTTC. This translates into CSVGLAEADEQFF.

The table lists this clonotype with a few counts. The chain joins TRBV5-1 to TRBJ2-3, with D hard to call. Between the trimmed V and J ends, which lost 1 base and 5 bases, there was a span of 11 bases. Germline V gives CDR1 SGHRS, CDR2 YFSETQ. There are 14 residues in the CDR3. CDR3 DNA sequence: TGCGCCAGCAGCTTGCCCGCGTCGGAAGATACGCAGTATTTT. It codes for CASSLPASEDTQYF.

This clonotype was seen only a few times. Here the CDR3 reads CASSLESASYEQYF. The CDR3 coding sequence is TGTGCCAGCAGCTTAGAGTCCGCATCCTACGAGCAGTACTTC. The genes are TRBV7-2 and TRBJ2-5, with D unresolved. The J call could be wrong; TRBJ2-7 is a better fit for the DNA end. This CDR3 comprises 14 residues. Germline V lookup: CDR1 SGHTA, CDR2 FQGNSA.

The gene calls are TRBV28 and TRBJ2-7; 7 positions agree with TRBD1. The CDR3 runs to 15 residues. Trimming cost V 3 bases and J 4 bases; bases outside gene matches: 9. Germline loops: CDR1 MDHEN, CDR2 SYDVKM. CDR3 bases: TGTGCCAGCAGTTTTCAGGGGGACAGTAGGTACGAGCAGTACTTC. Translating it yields CASSFQGDSRYEQYF.

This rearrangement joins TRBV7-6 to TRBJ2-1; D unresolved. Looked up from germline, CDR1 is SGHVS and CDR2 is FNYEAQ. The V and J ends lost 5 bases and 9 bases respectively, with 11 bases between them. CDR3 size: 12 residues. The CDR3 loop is CASSQERSEQFF. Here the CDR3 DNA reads TGTGCCAGCAGCCAAGAAAGGAGTGAGCAGTTCTTC.

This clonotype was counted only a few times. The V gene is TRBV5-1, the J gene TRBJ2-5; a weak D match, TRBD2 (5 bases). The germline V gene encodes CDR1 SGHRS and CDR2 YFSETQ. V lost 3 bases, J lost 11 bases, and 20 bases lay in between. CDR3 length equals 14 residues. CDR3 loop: CASSSSGGYNEQYF. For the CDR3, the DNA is TGCGCCAGCAGCTCGAGTGGAGGCTACAATGAGCAGTACTTC.

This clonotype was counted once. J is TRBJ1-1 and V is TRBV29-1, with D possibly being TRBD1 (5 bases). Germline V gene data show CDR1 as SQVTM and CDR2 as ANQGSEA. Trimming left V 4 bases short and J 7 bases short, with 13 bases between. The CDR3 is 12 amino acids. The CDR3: CSVGLGTYEAFF. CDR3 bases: TGCAGCGTTGGTCTTGGGACCTATGAAGCTTTCTTT.

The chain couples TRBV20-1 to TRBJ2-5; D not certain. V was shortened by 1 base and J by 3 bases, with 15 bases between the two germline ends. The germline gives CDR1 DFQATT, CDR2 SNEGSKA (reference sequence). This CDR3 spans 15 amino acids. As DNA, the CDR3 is TGCAGTGCTAGAGGGAGCAGGAGTGTCAAAGAGACCCAGTACTTC. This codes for CSARGSRSVKETQYF.

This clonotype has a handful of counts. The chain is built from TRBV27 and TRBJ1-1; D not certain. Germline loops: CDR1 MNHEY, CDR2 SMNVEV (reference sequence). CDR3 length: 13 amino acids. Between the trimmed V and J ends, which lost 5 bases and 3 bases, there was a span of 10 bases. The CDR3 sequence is CASSPWVDTEAFF. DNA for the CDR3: TGTGCCAGCAGTCCCTGGGTGGACACTGAAGCTTTCTTT.

CDR3 DNA: TGTGCCAGCAGCGCCAAGCGGGGGGTTGGGGATACGCAGTATTTT. Its protein is CASSAKRGVGDTQYF. V gene TRBV9 combines with J gene TRBJ2-3; TRBD2 agrees at 9 bases. CDR1 is SGDLS and CDR2 is YYNGEE in the germline V gene. Germline trimming cut 3 bases from V and 6 bases from J; bases unmatched to any gene: 8. The CDR3 runs 15 residues.

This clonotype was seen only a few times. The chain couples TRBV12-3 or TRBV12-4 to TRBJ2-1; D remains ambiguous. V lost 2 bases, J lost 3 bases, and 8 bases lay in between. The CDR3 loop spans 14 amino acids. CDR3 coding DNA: TGTGCCAGCAGTTTAAATACGAACTACAATGAGCAGTTCTTC. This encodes CASSLNTNYNEQFF.

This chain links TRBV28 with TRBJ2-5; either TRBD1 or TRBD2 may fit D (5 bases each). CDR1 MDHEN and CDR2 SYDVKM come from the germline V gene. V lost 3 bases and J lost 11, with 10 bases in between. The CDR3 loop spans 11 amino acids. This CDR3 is CASSFRGVQYF. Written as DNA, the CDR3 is TGTGCCAGCAGTTTTCGGGGCGTGCAGTACTTC.

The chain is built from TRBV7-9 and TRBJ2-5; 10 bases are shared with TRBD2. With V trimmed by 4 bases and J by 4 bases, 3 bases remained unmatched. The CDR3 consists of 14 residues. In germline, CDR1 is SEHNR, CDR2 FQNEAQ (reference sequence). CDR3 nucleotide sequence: TGTGCCAGCAGCTCAATAGCGGGAGGAGAGACCCAGTACTTC. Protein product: CASSSIAGGETQYF. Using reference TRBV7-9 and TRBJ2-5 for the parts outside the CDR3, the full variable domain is DTGVSQNPRHKITKRGQNVTFRCDPISEHNRLYWYRQTLGQGPEFLTYFQNEAQLEKSRLLSDRFSAERPKGSFSTLEIQRTEQGDSAMYLCASSSIAGGETQYFGPGTRLLVL.

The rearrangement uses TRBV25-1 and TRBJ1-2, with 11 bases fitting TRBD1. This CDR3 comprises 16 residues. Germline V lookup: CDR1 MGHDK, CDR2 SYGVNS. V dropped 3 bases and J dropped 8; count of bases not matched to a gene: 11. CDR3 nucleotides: TGTGCCAGCAGTGAGAGCCGGGGACAGGGGGGAAAAGGCTACACCTTC. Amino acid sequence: CASSESRGQGGKGYTF.

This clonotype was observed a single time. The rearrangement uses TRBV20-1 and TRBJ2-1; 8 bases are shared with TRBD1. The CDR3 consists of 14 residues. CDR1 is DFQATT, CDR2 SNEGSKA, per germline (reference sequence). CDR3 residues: CSLESRGRGGEQFF. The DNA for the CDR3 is TGCAGCCTGGAGTCCAGGGGGCGAGGAGGTGAGCAGTTCTTC.

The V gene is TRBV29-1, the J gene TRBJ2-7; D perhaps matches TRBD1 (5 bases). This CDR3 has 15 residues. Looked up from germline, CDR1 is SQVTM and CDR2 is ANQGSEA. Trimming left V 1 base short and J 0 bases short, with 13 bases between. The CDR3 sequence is CSVEVSGYASYEQYF. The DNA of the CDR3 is TGCAGCGTTGAAGTCTCAGGGTATGCCTCCTACGAGCAGTACTTC.

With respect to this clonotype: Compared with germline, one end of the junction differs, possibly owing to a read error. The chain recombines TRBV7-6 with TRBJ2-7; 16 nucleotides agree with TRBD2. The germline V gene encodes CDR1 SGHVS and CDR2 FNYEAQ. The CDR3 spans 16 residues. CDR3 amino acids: CTSSLGGLAGGYEQYF. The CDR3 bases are TGTACCAGCAGCTTAGGGGGACTAGCGGGAGGGTACGAGCAGTACTTC.

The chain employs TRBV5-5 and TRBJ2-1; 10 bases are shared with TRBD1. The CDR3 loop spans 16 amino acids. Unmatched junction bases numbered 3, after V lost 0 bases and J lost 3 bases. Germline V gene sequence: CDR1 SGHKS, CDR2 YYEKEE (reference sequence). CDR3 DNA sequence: TGTGCCAGCAGCTTGGGACAGGGGGCGAACTACAATGAGCAGTTCTTC. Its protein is CASSLGQGANYNEQFF.

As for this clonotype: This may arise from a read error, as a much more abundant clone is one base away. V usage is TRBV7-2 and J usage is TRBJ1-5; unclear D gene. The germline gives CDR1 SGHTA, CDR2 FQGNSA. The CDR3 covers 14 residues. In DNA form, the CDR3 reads TGTGCCAGCAGCCCCTTCCCGGGTAATCACCCCCAGCATTTT. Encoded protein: CASSPFPGNHPQHF. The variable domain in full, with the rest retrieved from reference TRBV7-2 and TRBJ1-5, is GAGVSQSPSNKVTEKGKDVELRCDPISGHTALYWYRQSLGQGLEFLIYFQGNSAPDKSGLPSDRFSAERTGGSVSTLTIQRTQQEDSAVYLCASSPFPGNHPQHFGDGTRLSIL.

The DNA of the CDR3 is TGCAGTGCTAGTGCCCCAACAGGGGGCGAGCAGTTCTTC. Protein sequence: CSASAPTGGEQFF. This rearrangement joins TRBV20-1 to TRBJ2-1; 9 bases are a match to TRBD1. Germline CDR1 reads DFQATT; CDR2 reads SNEGSKA (reference sequence). The CDR3 contains 13 residues. Trimming at V came to 3 bases and at J to 10 bases, leaving 7 bases not matched to a gene.

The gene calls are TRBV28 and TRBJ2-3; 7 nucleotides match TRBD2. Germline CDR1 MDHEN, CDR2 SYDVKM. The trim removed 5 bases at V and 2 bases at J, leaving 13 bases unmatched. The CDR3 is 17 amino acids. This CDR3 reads CASSPSPLRGFTDTQYF. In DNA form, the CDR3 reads TGTGCCAGCAGTCCCTCCCCTTTGCGGGGGTTCACAGATACGCAGTATTTT.